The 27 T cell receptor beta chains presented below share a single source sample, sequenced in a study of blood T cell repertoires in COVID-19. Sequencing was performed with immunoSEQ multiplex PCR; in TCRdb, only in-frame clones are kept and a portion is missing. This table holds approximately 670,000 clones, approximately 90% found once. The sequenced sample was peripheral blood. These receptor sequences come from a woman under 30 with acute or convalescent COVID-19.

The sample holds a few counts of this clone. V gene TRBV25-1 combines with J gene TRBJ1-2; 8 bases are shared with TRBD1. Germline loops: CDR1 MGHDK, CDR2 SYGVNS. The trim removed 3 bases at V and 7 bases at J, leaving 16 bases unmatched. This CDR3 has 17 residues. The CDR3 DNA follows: TGTGCCAGCAGTGACGAGGCCACGGGACAGGTTGAGAGTGGCTACACCTTC. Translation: CASSDEATGQVESGYTF.

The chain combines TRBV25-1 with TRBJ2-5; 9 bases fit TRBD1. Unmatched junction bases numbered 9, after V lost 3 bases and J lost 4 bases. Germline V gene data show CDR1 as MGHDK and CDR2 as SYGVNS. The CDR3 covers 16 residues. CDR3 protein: CASSDTIGTGRETQYF. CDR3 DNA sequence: TGTGCCAGCAGTGACACTATCGGGACAGGGCGAGAGACCCAGTACTTC.

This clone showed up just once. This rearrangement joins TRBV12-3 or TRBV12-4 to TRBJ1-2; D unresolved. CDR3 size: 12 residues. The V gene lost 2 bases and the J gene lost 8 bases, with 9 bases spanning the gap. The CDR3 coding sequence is TGTGCCAGCAGTTTACCCAGGTGGGGCTACACCTTC. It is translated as CASSLPRWGYTF.

This CDR3 reads CASSGQGDRYEQYF. The CDR3 region has the DNA TGTGCCAGCAGTGGACAGGGGGACCGGTACGAGCAGTACTTC. V gene TRBV27 combines with J gene TRBJ2-7; TRBD1 agrees at 10 bases. The CDR3 runs 14 residues. Germline trimming cut 5 bases from V and 4 bases from J; bases unmatched to any gene: 5. Germline-derived CDR1 and CDR2 are MNHEY and SMNVEV (reference sequence).

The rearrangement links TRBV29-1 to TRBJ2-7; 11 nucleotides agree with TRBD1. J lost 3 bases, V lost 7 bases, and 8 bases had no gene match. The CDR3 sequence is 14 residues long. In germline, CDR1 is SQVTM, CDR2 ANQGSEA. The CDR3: CSATGTGGFYEQYF. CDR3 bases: TGCAGCGCGACCGGGACAGGGGGTTTCTACGAGCAGTACTTC.

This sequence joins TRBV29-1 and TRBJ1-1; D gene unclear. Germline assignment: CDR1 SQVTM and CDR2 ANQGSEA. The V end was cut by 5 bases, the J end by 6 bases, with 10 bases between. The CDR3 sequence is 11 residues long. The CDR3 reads CSVSSGAEAFF. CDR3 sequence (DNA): TGCAGCGTTTCATCCGGGGCTGAAGCTTTCTTT. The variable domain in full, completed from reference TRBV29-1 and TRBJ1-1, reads SAVISQKPSRDICQRGTSLTIQCQVDSQVTMMFWYRQQPGQSLTLIATANQGSEATYESGFVIDKFPISRPNLTFSTLTVSNMSPEDSSIYLCSVSSGAEAFFGQGTRLTVV.

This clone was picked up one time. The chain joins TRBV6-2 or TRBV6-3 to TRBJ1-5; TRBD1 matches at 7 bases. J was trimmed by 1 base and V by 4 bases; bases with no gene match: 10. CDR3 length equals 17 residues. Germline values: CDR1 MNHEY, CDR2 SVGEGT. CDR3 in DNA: TGTGCCAGCAGTTGGCGACAGGGCATTGGAAGCAATCAGCCCCAGCATTTT. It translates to CASSWRQGIGSNQPQHF.

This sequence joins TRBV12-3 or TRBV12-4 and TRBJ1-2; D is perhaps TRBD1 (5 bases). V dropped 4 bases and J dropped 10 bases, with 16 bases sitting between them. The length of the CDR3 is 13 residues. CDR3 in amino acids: CASSSWSTGDYTF. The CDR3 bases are TGTGCCAGCAGTTCATGGTCCACGGGGGACTACACCTTC.

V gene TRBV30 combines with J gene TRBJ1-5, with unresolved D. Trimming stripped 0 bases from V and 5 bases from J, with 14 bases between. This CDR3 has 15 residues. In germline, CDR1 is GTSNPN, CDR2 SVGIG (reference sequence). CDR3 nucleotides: TGTGCCTGGAGTGTACTAAAGCCGGAGTATCAGCCCCAGCATTTT. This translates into CAWSVLKPEYQPQHF.

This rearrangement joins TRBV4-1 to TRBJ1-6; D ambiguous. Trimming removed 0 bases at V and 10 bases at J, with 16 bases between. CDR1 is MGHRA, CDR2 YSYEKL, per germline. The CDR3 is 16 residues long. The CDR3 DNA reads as TGCGCCAGCAGCCAAGATGATTCCGGGGTCGAATCACCCCTCCACTTT. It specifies CASSQDDSGVESPLHF.

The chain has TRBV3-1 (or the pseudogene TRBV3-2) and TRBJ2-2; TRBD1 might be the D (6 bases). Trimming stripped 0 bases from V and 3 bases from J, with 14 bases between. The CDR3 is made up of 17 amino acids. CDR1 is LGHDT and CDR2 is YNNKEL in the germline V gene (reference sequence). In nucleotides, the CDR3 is TGTGCCAGCAGCCAAGATAGTCCACAGGGTTACACCGGGGAGCTGTTTTTT. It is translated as CASSQDSPQGYTGELFF.

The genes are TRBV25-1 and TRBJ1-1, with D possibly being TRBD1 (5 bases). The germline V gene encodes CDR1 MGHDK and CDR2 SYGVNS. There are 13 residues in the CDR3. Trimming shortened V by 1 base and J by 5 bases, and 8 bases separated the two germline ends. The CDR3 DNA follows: TGTGCCAGCAGTGAATGGCAGGGTACTGAAGCTTTCTTT. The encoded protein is CASSEWQGTEAFF. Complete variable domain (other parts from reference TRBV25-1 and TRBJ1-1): EADIYQTPRYLVIGTGKKITLECSQTMGHDKMYWYQQDPGMELHLIHYSYGVNSTEKGDLSSESTVSRIRTEHFPLTLESARPSHTSQYLCASSEWQGTEAFFGQGTRLTVV.

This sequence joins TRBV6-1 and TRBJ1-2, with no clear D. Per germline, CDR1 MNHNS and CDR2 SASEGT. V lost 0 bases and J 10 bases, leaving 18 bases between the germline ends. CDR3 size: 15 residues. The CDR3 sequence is CASSEAYTHSLIYTF. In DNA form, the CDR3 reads TGTGCCAGCAGTGAAGCCTATACTCACTCGTTAATCTACACCTTC.

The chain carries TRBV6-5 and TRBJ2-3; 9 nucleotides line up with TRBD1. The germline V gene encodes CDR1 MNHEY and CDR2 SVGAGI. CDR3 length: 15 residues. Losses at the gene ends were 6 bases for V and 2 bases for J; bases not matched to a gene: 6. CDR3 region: CASSTGQGITDTQYF. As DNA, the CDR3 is TGTGCCAGCAGCACCGGACAGGGGATCACAGATACGCAGTATTTT.

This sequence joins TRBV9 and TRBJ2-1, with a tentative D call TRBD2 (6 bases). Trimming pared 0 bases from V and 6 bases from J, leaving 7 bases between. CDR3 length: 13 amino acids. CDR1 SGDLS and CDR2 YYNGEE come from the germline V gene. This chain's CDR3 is CASSVGGANEQFF. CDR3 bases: TGTGCCAGCAGCGTAGGCGGGGCCAATGAGCAGTTCTTC.

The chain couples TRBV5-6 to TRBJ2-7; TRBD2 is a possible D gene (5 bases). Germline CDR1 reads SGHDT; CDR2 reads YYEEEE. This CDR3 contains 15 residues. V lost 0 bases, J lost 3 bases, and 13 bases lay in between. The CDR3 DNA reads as TGTGCCAGCAGCTTGGTAGAGGGAAGCGTCTACGAGCAGTACTTC. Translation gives CASSLVEGSVYEQYF.

DNA for the CDR3: TGTGCCACCGTAACAGACCGATACGAGCAGTACTTC. It codes for CATVTDRYEQYF. The chain uses TRBV6-5 and TRBJ2-7; D not resolved. CDR1 and CDR2 (germline): MNHEY, SVGAGI. This CDR3 is 12 amino acids long. V lost 10 bases and J lost 4, with 14 bases in between.

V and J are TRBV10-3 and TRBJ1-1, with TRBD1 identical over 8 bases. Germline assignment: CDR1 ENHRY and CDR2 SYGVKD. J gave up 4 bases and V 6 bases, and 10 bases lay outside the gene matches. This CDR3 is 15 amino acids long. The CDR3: CAIRDRTGRTTEAFF. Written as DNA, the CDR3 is TGTGCCATCAGGGACCGGACAGGGCGTACCACTGAAGCTTTCTTT.

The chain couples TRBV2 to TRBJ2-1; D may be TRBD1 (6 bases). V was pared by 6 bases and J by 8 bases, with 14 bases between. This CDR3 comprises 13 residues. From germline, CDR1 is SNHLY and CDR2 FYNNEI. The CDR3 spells CASRKWGRDEQFF. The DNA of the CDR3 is TGTGCCAGCAGGAAATGGGGGCGGGATGAGCAGTTCTTC.

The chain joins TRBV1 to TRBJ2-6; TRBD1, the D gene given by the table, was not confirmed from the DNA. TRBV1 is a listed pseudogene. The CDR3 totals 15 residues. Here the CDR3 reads CTSSQRDRGSNVLTF. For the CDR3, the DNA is TGCACCAGCAGCCAACGGGACAGGGGTTCCAACGTCCTGACTTTC.

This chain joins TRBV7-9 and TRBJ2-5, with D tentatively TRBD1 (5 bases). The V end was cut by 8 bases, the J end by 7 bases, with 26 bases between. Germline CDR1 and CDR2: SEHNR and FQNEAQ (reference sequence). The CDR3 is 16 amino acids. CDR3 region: CASASGQGRVIGTQYF. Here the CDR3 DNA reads TGTGCCAGCGCCTCGGGCCAGGGCAGGGTCATAGGGACCCAGTACTTC.

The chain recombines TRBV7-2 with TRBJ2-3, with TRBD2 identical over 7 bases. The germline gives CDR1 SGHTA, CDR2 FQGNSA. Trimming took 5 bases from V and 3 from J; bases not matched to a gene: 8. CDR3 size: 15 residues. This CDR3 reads CASSPAGYGTDTQYF. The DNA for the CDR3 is TGTGCCAGCAGCCCAGCGGGGTACGGGACAGATACGCAGTATTTT.

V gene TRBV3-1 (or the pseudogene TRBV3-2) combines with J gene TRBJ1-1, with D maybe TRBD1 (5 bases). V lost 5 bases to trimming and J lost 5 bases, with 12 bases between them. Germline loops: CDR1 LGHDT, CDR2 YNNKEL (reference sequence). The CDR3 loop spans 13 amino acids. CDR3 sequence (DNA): TGTGCCAGCAGCTATCTGACAGAGACTGAAGCTTTCTTT. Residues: CASSYLTETEAFF.

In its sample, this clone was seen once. DNA for the CDR3: TGTGCCAGCAGCCGATACTCTGGGACAGGGAGGGTTTGGGGAGAGACCCAGTACTTC. Encoded protein: CASSRYSGTGRVWGETQYF. The chain is built from TRBV5-4 and TRBJ2-5; 9 nucleotides align to TRBD1. Germline V gene data show CDR1 as SGHNT and CDR2 as YYREEE (reference sequence). Germline trimming cut 4 bases from V and 4 bases from J; bases unmatched to any gene: 20. This CDR3 region has 19 residues.

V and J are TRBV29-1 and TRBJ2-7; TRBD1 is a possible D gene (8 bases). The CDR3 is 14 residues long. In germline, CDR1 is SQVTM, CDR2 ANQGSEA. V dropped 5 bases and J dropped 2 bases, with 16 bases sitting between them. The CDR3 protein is CSVTGQGGPYEQYF. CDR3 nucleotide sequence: TGCAGCGTTACCGGACAGGGAGGGCCCTACGAGCAGTACTTC.

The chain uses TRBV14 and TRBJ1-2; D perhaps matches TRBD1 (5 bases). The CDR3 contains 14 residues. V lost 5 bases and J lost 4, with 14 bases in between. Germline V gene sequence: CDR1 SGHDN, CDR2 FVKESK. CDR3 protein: CASSRPGYTYGYTF. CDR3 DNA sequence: TGTGCCAGCAGCAGACCAGGGTATACCTATGGCTACACCTTC. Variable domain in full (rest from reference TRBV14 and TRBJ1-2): EAGVTQFPSHSVIEKGQTVTLRCDPISGHDNLYWYRRVMGKEIKFLLHFVKESKQDESGMPNNRFLAERTGGTYSTLKVQPAELEDSGVYFCASSRPGYTYGYTFGSGTRLTVV.

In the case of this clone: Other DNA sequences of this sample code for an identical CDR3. In DNA form, the CDR3 reads TGTGCCAGTAGTATTACAGAGAACACTGAAGCTTTCTTT. It translates to CASSITENTEAFF. V and J are TRBV19 and TRBJ1-1, with unresolved D. The CDR3 consists of 13 residues. V dropped 3 bases and J dropped 1 base, with 6 bases sitting between them. CDR1 LNHDA and CDR2 SQIVND come from the germline V gene (reference sequence).